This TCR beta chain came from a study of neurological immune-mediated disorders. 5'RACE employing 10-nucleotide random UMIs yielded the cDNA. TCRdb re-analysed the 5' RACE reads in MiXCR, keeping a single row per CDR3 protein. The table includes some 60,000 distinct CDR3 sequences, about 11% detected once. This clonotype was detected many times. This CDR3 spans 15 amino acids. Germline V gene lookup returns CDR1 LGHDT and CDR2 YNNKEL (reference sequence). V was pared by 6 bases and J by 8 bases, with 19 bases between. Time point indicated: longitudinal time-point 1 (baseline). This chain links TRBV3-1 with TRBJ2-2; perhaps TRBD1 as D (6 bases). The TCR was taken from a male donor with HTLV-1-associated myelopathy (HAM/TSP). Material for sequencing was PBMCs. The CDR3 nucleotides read TGTGCCAGCAGAAACCGGGACACTTGGTTGGGGGAGCTGTTTTTT. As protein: CASRNRDTWLGELFF.